One sample yielded the 32 T cell receptor beta chains listed below, sequenced in a study of shared clonotypes between healthy human individuals. TCRdb keeps only in-frame clones here, not all; method: immunoSEQ multiplex PCR. The sample has over a million clones, around 78% seen once; the top ten hold more than 0.5%. The sequenced material came from memory CD4+ T cells from PBMCs. Subset here: CD45RA-negative fraction. These receptors all come from a man between 18 and 35 years old in good health. Some clones in this sample may be carry-over from other donors' samples.

This sequence joins TRBV29-1 and TRBJ2-7, with D unresolved. This CDR3 is 13 amino acids long. Per the germline V gene, CDR1 is SQVTM and CDR2 is ANQGSEA. The V and J ends lost 4 bases and 3 bases respectively, with 13 bases between them. CDR3 region: CSVVARLSYEQYF. CDR3 coding DNA: TGCAGCGTTGTGGCTCGTCTCAGCTACGAGCAGTACTTC.

This clone was seen only a few times. The J gene is TRBJ1-1, the V gene TRBV30, with D possibly being TRBD1 (5 bases). The CDR3 extends over 13 amino acids. From germline, CDR1 is GTSNPN and CDR2 SVGIG (reference sequence). V was trimmed by 4 bases and J by 3 bases, leaving 12 bases between them. The CDR3 DNA reads as TGTGCCTGGAAGGTGGGGGTTTACACTGAAGCTTTCTTT. Its protein is CAWKVGVYTEAFF. Variable domain in full (rest from reference TRBV30 and TRBJ1-1): SQTIHQWPATLVQPVGSPLSLECTVEGTSNPNLYWYRQAAGRGLQLLFYSVGIGQISSEVPQNLSASRPQDRQFILSSKKLLLSDSGFYLCAWKVGVYTEAFFGQGTRLTVV.

This chain connects TRBV5-4 to TRBJ2-1; D perhaps matches TRBD1 (6 bases). Trimming removed 4 bases at V and 13 bases at J, with 18 bases between. Germline V CDR1 and CDR2: SGHNT, YYREEE (reference sequence). The CDR3 has 13 residues. The CDR3 nucleotides are TGTGCCAGCAGCCTCCGGGACCCAGGGGACCAGTTCTTC. Amino acids: CASSLRDPGDQFF.

Notes on this clone: A single base separates this from a much larger clone, so it may be a read error. This sample also contains other DNA sequences that code for the same CDR3. V and J are TRBV28 and TRBJ2-5; TRBD2 agrees at 11 bases. Germline CDR1 MDHEN, CDR2 SYDVKM. CDR3 length equals 16 residues. After removal of 0 bases from V and 5 bases from J, the junction contained 5 bases not matched to a gene. CDR3: CASSLWGSGREETQYF. CDR3 DNA: TGTGCCAGCAGTTTATGGGGTAGCGGGAGGGAGGAGACCCAGTACTTC.

The chain combines TRBV21-1 with TRBJ1-3. TRBV21-1 is noted as a pseudogene. The CDR3 totals 15 residues. The CDR3 DNA reads TGTGCCATCGCTCGGAGGGTGGTCCCTGGAAACACCATATATTTT. It yields the protein CAIARRVVPGNTIYF.

The chain carries TRBV7-3 and TRBJ2-7; TRBD1 agrees at 7 bases. V was pared by 5 bases and J by 2 bases, with 6 bases of the junction left unmatched. Looked up from germline, CDR1 is SGHTA and CDR2 is FQGTGA. The CDR3 length is 14 residues. CDR3 sequence: CASSPSGQPYEQYF. The CDR3 region has the DNA TGTGCCAGCAGCCCCTCGGGACAGCCCTACGAGCAGTACTTC.

This CDR3 is CASSLSGRLGNEQFF. As DNA, the CDR3 is TGTGCCAGCAGTTTAAGCGGGAGGTTAGGTAATGAGCAGTTCTTC. The chain couples TRBV28 to TRBJ2-1; 9 bases align to TRBD2. This CDR3 comprises 15 residues. With 2 bases clipped from V and 7 bases from J, the junction kept 6 bases outside the gene matches. The V gene's germline CDR1 is MDHEN and CDR2 SYDVKM.

This clone has at least ten counts. The rearrangement links TRBV4-1 to TRBJ1-2; TRBD1 agrees at 8 bases. Germline CDR1 MGHRA, CDR2 YSYEKL. This CDR3 is built from 19 residues. J lost 4 bases, V lost 1 base, and 17 bases had no gene match. As DNA, the CDR3 is TGCGCCAGCAGCCAAGCCAACGGGGGCTCTGGACAGGGCAGCTATGGCTACACCTTC. Encoded protein: CASSQANGGSGQGSYGYTF.

This chain uses TRBV7-8 with TRBJ2-2; 7 nucleotides line up with TRBD2. Germline CDR1 is SGHVS and CDR2 is FQNEAQ. The CDR3 contains 14 residues. The CDR3 here is CAPGLADNTGELFF. The CDR3 DNA is TGTGCGCCCGGGCTAGCGGATAACACCGGGGAGCTGTTTTTT.

This rearrangement joins TRBV10-3 to TRBJ2-7, with TRBD1 identical over 9 bases. V was pared by 5 bases and J by 2 bases, with 7 bases of the junction left unmatched. The germline V gene has CDR1 ENHRY and CDR2 SYGVKD. This CDR3 contains 15 residues. CDR3 region: CAISSSGQGTYEQYF. The CDR3 region has the DNA TGTGCCATCAGTTCCTCGGGACAGGGCACCTACGAGCAGTACTTC.

V gene TRBV19 combines with J gene TRBJ1-4, with TRBD1 as a possible D gene (6 bases). There are 17 residues in the CDR3. With 6 bases removed from V and 4 bases from J, the gap between germline ends came to 21 bases. Germline CDR1 reads LNHDA; CDR2 reads SQIVND (reference sequence). The CDR3 loop reads CASSTGTPQGYNEKLFF. The CDR3 DNA reads as TGTGCCAGTAGCACCGGGACCCCCCAGGGGTATAATGAAAAACTGTTTTTT.

This clone was seen just once. This chain joins TRBV28 and TRBJ1-2; D is unclear. From germline, CDR1 is MDHEN and CDR2 SYDVKM. The CDR3 is 13 amino acids. V was clipped by 3 bases and J by 5 bases, with 10 bases between them. The CDR3 DNA reads TGTGCCAGCAGTTTCGGGGATTTGTATGGCTACACCTTC. Protein sequence: CASSFGDLYGYTF.

This chain joins TRBV12-2 and TRBJ1-4; the D call of TRBD1 is as the table states it, not checked on the DNA. TRBV12-2 is given as a pseudogene. CDR3 length equals 16 residues. CDR3 DNA sequence: TGTGCAAGTCGCCGACCCCGTCCAGCAGGGAATGAAAAACTGTTTTTT. Protein product: CASRRPRPAGNEKLFF.

The chain links TRBV19 to TRBJ2-1; D possibly matches TRBD1 or TRBD2 (6 bases each). The CDR3 is 15 residues long. Germline V gene lookup returns CDR1 LNHDA and CDR2 SQIVND (reference sequence). V lost 5 bases and J 3 bases, leaving 14 bases between the germline ends. This chain's CDR3 is CASSGDGGFYNEQFF. In DNA form, the CDR3 reads TGTGCCAGTAGTGGGGACGGGGGCTTCTACAATGAGCAGTTCTTC.

This sequence joins TRBV28 and TRBJ1-4, with 9 bases aligning to TRBD1. The CDR3 spans 18 residues. CDR1 is MDHEN and CDR2 is SYDVKM in the germline V gene. Losses at the gene ends were 4 bases for V and 7 bases for J; bases not matched to a gene: 16. The CDR3 nucleotides are TGTGCCAGCAGTTCGCCCCGGGACAGGGCGGGAGGTGGTGAAAAACTGTTTTTT. Residues: CASSSPRDRAGGGEKLFF.

On this clone itself: Within the sample, other DNA sequences also encode this same CDR3. J is TRBJ2-5 and V is TRBV5-1; D uncertain. Trimming pared 2 bases from V and 3 bases from J, leaving 8 bases between. Germline CDR1 reads SGHRS; CDR2 reads YFSETQ. This CDR3 has 13 residues. CDR3 in amino acids: CASSFVGEETQYF. The CDR3 coding sequence is TGCGCCAGCAGCTTCGTAGGAGAAGAGACCCAGTACTTC.

The rearrangement joins TRBV5-4 to TRBJ1-1, with D unresolved. CDR3 size: 16 residues. From germline, CDR1 is SGHNT and CDR2 YYREEE (reference sequence). V lost 1 base to trimming and J lost 0 bases, with 13 bases between them. The CDR3 sequence is CASSLQADPMNTEAFF. The CDR3 bases are TGTGCCAGCAGCTTGCAGGCAGACCCCATGAACACTGAAGCTTTCTTT.

This chain uses TRBV19 with TRBJ2-6; D is unresolved. Trimming removed 1 base from V and 4 bases from J, with 8 bases in between. The germline V gene has CDR1 LNHDA and CDR2 SQIVND (reference sequence). This CDR3 has 15 amino acids. The CDR3 is CASSIAAPGANVLTF. As DNA, the CDR3 is TGTGCCAGTAGTATAGCAGCCCCCGGGGCCAACGTCCTGACTTTC.

This clone was picked up one time. This chain uses TRBV9 with TRBJ2-3; D might be TRBD2 (6 bases). Germline loops: CDR1 SGDLS, CDR2 YYNGEE. V lost 0 bases and J 5 bases, leaving 13 bases between the germline ends. There are 15 residues in the CDR3. CDR3 loop: CASSVEGRIEDTQYF. The CDR3 coding sequence is TGTGCCAGCAGCGTAGAAGGGAGGATAGAAGATACGCAGTATTTT.

The genes are TRBV5-6 and TRBJ2-4; D remains ambiguous. CDR3 length: 12 residues. The V and J ends lost 2 bases and 0 bases respectively, with 0 bases between them. The germline CDR1 and CDR2 sequences are SGHDT and YYEEEE. The CDR3 is CASSLAKNIQYF. The DNA of the CDR3 is TGTGCCAGCAGCTTAGCCAAAAACATTCAGTACTTC. The full variable domain, completed using reference TRBV5-6 and TRBJ2-4, is DAGVTQSPTHLIKTRGQQVTLRCSPKSGHDTVSWYQQALGQGPQFIFQYYEEEERQRGNFPDRFSGHQFPNYSSELNVNALLLGDSALYLCASSLAKNIQYFGAGTRLSVL.

Regarding this clone: Other DNA sequences in the sample encode the same CDR3. This sequence joins TRBV2 and TRBJ1-1; perhaps TRBD1 as D (5 bases). In germline, CDR1 is SNHLY, CDR2 FYNNEI. Trimming pared 6 bases from V and 1 base from J, leaving 9 bases between. The CDR3 runs to 13 residues. The chain's CDR3 is CASRGDRNTEAFF. The DNA of the CDR3 is TGTGCCAGCAGGGGGGATAGGAACACTGAAGCTTTCTTT.

CDR3 amino acids: CASSPYGSRGYGYTF. For the CDR3, the DNA is TGTGCCAGCAGCCCCTACGGGTCGCGGGGCTATGGCTACACCTTC. This chain connects TRBV14 to TRBJ1-2; D not resolved. V gave up 4 bases and J gave up 4 bases, with 16 bases separating them. Germline CDR1 and CDR2: SGHDN and FVKESK. The CDR3 covers 15 residues.

Note on this clone: A read error is the likely source, as a far larger clone sits one nucleotide away. Likely a read error: the CDR3 ends without its conserved phenylalanine or tryptophan. The chain combines TRBV7-9 with TRBJ2-7, with TRBD2 as a possible D gene (6 bases). The V gene lost 1 base and the J gene lost 6 bases, with 13 bases spanning the gap. This CDR3 is built from 14 residues. CDR1 and CDR2 (germline): SEHNR, FQNEAQ (reference sequence). The CDR3 nucleotides are TGTGCCAGCAGCTTAGTTAGCGGCCCCCTCGAGCAGTACTCC. This encodes CASSLVSGPLEQYS.

This sequence joins TRBV19 and TRBJ2-2; weak D call: TRBD2 (5 bases). Trimming removed 3 bases from V and 3 bases from J, with 11 bases in between. The CDR3 length is 15 residues. The germline CDR1 and CDR2 sequences are LNHDA and SQIVND (reference sequence). CDR3 in DNA: TGTGCCAGTAGTATTCGACTAAGGTACACCGGGGAGCTGTTTTTT. It encodes CASSIRLRYTGELFF.

The chain employs TRBV7-9 and TRBJ2-3; possibly TRBD2 for D (5 bases). Germline V lookup: CDR1 SEHNR, CDR2 FQNEAQ (reference sequence). The ends were cut back, 0 bases at V and 9 bases at J, with 7 bases in the middle. This CDR3 spans 12 amino acids. CDR3 in amino acids: CASSLAGETQYF. CDR3 DNA sequence: TGTGCCAGCAGCTTAGCGGGAGAGACGCAGTATTTT.

This clone has just a few counts. The chain carries TRBV11-2 and TRBJ2-1; D possibly uses TRBD1 or TRBD2 (5 bases each). Germline V gene sequence: CDR1 SGHAT, CDR2 FQNNGV. This CDR3 region has 16 residues. Between the trimmed V and J ends, which lost 4 bases and 6 bases, there was a span of 19 bases. The CDR3 protein is CASSSQRGSVGNEQFF. As DNA, the CDR3 is TGTGCCAGCAGCTCCCAGAGGGGTTCAGTGGGCAATGAGCAGTTCTTC. The entire variable domain, with the rest obtained from reference TRBV11-2 and TRBJ2-1, is as follows: EAGVAQSPRYKIIEKRQSVAFWCNPISGHATLYWYQQILGQGPKLLIQFQNNGVVDDSQLPKDRFSAERLKGVDSTLKIQPAKLEDSAVYLCASSSQRGSVGNEQFFGPGTRLTVL.

Only one count was recorded for this clone. The V gene is TRBV5-1, the J gene TRBJ2-2; no definite D call. Germline assignment: CDR1 SGHRS and CDR2 YFSETQ. CDR3 length: 15 amino acids. The V end lost 0 bases, the J end lost 3 bases, and 9 bases lay between the germline ends. Written as DNA, the CDR3 is TGCGCCAGCAGCTTGGAGGTCCTTTACACCGGGGAGCTGTTTTTT. Translating it yields CASSLEVLYTGELFF.

This rearrangement joins TRBV5-6 to TRBJ2-7; possible D gene TRBD2, 6 bases. Germline CDR1 SGHDT, CDR2 YYEEEE. The CDR3 spans 14 residues. Trimming removed 6 bases at V and 4 bases at J, with 17 bases between. Here the CDR3 DNA reads TGTGCCAGCACCCGACTAGTGGATCCGTACGAGCAGTACTTC. This codes for CASTRLVDPYEQYF. The full variable domain, rest sourced from reference TRBV5-6 and TRBJ2-7, is DAGVTQSPTHLIKTRGQQVTLRCSPKSGHDTVSWYQQALGQGPQFIFQYYEEEERQRGNFPDRFSGHQFPNYSSELNVNALLLGDSALYLCASTRLVDPYEQYFGPGTRLTVT.

The J gene is TRBJ2-5, the V gene TRBV7-3; 9 bases map to TRBD2. The length of the CDR3 is 15 residues. CDR1 and CDR2 (germline): SGHTA, FQGTGA. Germline trimming cut 3 bases from V and 5 bases from J; bases unmatched to any gene: 7. The DNA for the CDR3 is TGTGCCAGCAGCTTGACTAGCGGAGAGTGGGAGACCCAGTACTTC. Amino acid sequence: CASSLTSGEWETQYF.

The J gene is TRBJ2-5, the V gene TRBV5-6; D is possibly TRBD2 (5 bases). In germline, CDR1 is SGHDT, CDR2 YYEEEE. The CDR3 runs 14 residues. V was shortened by 4 bases and J by 5 bases, with 15 bases between the two germline ends. CDR3 DNA sequence: TGTGCCAGCAGCGACTCGGGAAACGGGGAGACCCAGTACTTC. This gives the protein CASSDSGNGETQYF.

In the case of this clone: Other DNA sequences within the sample encode an identical CDR3. This chain connects TRBV28 to TRBJ1-2; D is unclear. CDR1 and CDR2 (germline): MDHEN, SYDVKM. The V end was cut by 3 bases, the J end by 2 bases, with 7 bases between. The CDR3 consists of 13 residues. The CDR3 coding sequence is TGTGCCAGCAGTTTTGAGGGAAACTATGGCTACACCTTC. Translation gives CASSFEGNYGYTF.

The rearrangement uses TRBV9 and TRBJ1-2; D may be TRBD1 (6 bases). Germline-derived CDR1 and CDR2 are SGDLS and YYNGEE. The CDR3 extends over 14 amino acids. The germline V and J ends were trimmed by 0 bases and 8 bases, with 14 bases remaining between them. The CDR3 region is CASSVEDRAWGYTF. CDR3 DNA: TGTGCCAGCAGCGTAGAGGACAGAGCTTGGGGCTACACCTTC.